This TCR beta chain was captured by sequencing in a study of OX40 agonist ivuxolimab in advanced cancers. Method: immunoSEQ multiplex PCR; TCRdb's copy keeps in-frame clones and lacks some. Among about 81,000 clones listed, 85% to 95% were seen once. The CDR3 extends over 13 amino acids. The germline V gene has CDR1 MNHEY and CDR2 SMNVEV (reference sequence). The V gene lost 6 bases and the J gene lost 10 bases, with 18 bases spanning the gap. The V gene is TRBV27, the J gene TRBJ1-1; no clear D. Sequencing used CD4+ or CD8+ T cells sorted from blood, obtained in a trial of the OX40 agonist ivuxolimab. The origin of this receptor is an adult with an advanced solid tumor such as melanoma, head and neck, liver or kidney cancer. CDR3 residues: CASRAGSFVGAFF. The CDR3 nucleotides read TGTGCCAGCAGGGCAGGTAGTTTTGTAGGAGCTTTCTTT.